The 14 T cell receptor beta chains below all came from one sample that was sequenced in a study of regulatory T cells in long-lasting Graves disease. CDR3-region Arm-PCR and iRepertoire HTBI primers produced the TCR beta libraries. TCRdb fed the multiplex PCR reads into MiXCR, producing one record per CDR3 protein. The sample lists about 370,000 distinct CDR3 sequences; roughly 15% were seen once. Time point: newly diagnosed GD, antithyroid drugs for less than 3 months. PBMC-derived RNA was used for the TCR library. The material sequenced was peripheral blood mononuclear cells (PBMCs), taken at new diagnosis, from a patient treated with antithyroid drugs. The receptors stem from a female donor with Graves disease.

The CDR3 DNA reads as TGTGCCAGCAGCTTAGCGTCTACATACGAGCAGTACTTC. Translation gives CASSLASTYEQYF. The gene calls are TRBV7-2 and TRBJ2-7; D is unclear. V was pared by 0 bases and J by 4 bases, with 7 bases between. The CDR3 contains 13 residues. CDR1 is SGHTA, CDR2 FQGNSA, per germline.

V and J are TRBV4-1 and TRBJ2-7; TRBD2 might be the D (6 bases). The CDR3 contains 16 residues. Trimming took off 1 base at V and 0 bases at J, with 13 bases between the two ends. CDR1 MGHRA and CDR2 YSYEKL come from the germline V gene. As DNA, the CDR3 is TGCGCCAGCAGCCAAGGACTAGTGAGGACCTCCTACGAGCAGTACTTC. Amino acid sequence: CASSQGLVRTSYEQYF.

This clonotype has at least ten counts. The CDR3: CASSPQGRANEQFF. DNA of the CDR3: TGTGCCAGCAGCCCACAGGGGCGCGCGAATGAGCAGTTCTTC. V is TRBV7-9 and J is TRBJ2-1; 7 bases fit TRBD1. The CDR3 extends over 14 amino acids. With 5 bases clipped from V and 7 bases from J, the junction kept 8 bases outside the gene matches. Germline CDR1 and CDR2: SEHNR and FQNEAQ (reference sequence). Using reference TRBV7-9 and TRBJ2-1 for the parts outside the CDR3, the full variable domain is DTGVSQNPRHKITKRGQNVTFRCDPISEHNRLYWYRQTLGQGPEFLTYFQNEAQLEKSRLLSDRFSAERPKGSFSTLEIQRTEQGDSAMYLCASSPQGRANEQFFGPGTRLTVL.

The rearrangement uses TRBV10-2 and TRBJ1-1, with a tentative D call TRBD1 (6 bases). The V gene lost 5 bases and the J gene lost 11 bases, with 24 bases spanning the gap. This CDR3 is built from 15 residues. Looked up from germline, CDR1 is WSHSY and CDR2 is SAAADI. CDR3 DNA: TGCGCCAGCAGTTACAGAATCCGGGACACCGGCGGGGCTTTCTTT. Translating it yields CASSYRIRDTGGAFF.

This chain joins TRBV4-1 and TRBJ2-4; 16 bases map to TRBD2. The CDR3 loop spans 19 amino acids. CDR1 and CDR2 from the germline V gene are MGHRA and YSYEKL. V lost 0 bases, J lost 3 bases, and 5 bases stayed unmatched. CDR3 loop: CASSQEGLAGGPVKNIQYF. The CDR3 DNA reads TGCGCCAGCAGCCAAGAGGGACTAGCGGGGGGGCCGGTCAAAAACATTCAGTACTTC.

This clonotype was found a few times. Relative to the germline gene, one junction end is altered; a read error may explain this. The chain employs TRBV3-1 and TRBJ2-5; possible D gene TRBD2, 5 bases. The germline V gene encodes CDR1 LGHDT and CDR2 YNNKEL (reference sequence). The CDR3 is made up of 17 amino acids. The CDR3 DNA sequence: TGTGCCAGCAGCCAAGTCGGGTGGGGTCCTAGCCAAGAGACCCAGTGCTTC. Amino acids: CASSQVGWGPSQETQCF.

At least ten counts were recorded for this clonotype. This chain links TRBV5-1 with TRBJ1-1, with 7 bases that match TRBD1. This CDR3 contains 12 residues. In germline, CDR1 is SGHRS, CDR2 YFSETQ. The V segment lost 4 bases and the J segment 10 bases; nucleotides outside the gene matches: 7. CDR3 region: CASSTEQGRAFF. CDR3 coding DNA: TGCGCCAGCAGCACCGAACAGGGGAGAGCTTTCTTT. Based on the CDR3 plus reference TRBV5-1 and TRBJ1-1, the full variable domain is KAGVTQTPRYLIKTRGQQVTLSCSPISGHRSVSWYQQTPGQGLQFLFEYFSETQRNKGNFPGRFSGRQFSNSRSEMNVSTLELGDSALYLCASSTEQGRAFFGQGTRLTVV.

This clonotype was observed a handful of times. The chain links TRBV29-1 to TRBJ2-1, with TRBD1 as a possible D gene (7 bases). V was pared by 4 bases and J by 4 bases, with 11 bases between. Germline values: CDR1 SQVTM, CDR2 ANQGSEA. The CDR3 is made up of 13 amino acids. The CDR3 loop reads CSVAGGSYNEQFF. CDR3 bases: TGCAGCGTTGCAGGGGGGTCGTACAATGAGCAGTTCTTC.

This clonotype was counted ten times or more. V is TRBV7-9 and J is TRBJ1-1, with D uncertain. Trimming took 6 bases from V and 0 from J, leaving 11 bases between them. The CDR3 is made up of 14 amino acids. Germline V gene data show CDR1 as SEHNR and CDR2 as FQNEAQ (reference sequence). CDR3 in DNA: TGTGCCAGCAGAACCGCGCTTATGAACACTGAAGCTTTCTTT. This codes for CASRTALMNTEAFF.

V is TRBV4-1 and J is TRBJ2-1, with TRBD2 identical over 8 bases. V lost 1 base to trimming and J lost 6 bases; unmatched junction nucleotides: 5. From germline, CDR1 is MGHRA and CDR2 YSYEKL. The CDR3 covers 15 residues. CDR3 DNA: TGCGCCAGCAGCCAAGCCCGGGGGGGAGGCAATGAGCAGTTCTTC. As protein: CASSQARGGGNEQFF.

This clonotype was picked up many times. The rearrangement links TRBV20-1 to TRBJ1-1; 7 nucleotides line up with TRBD1. The germline CDR1 and CDR2 sequences are DFQATT and SNEGSKA (reference sequence). V shed 6 bases, J shed 4 bases, and the junction held 14 bases outside the gene matches. This CDR3 is 15 amino acids long. CDR3 in amino acids: CSATRAGGLGTEAFF. The CDR3 DNA is TGCAGTGCAACCCGGGCAGGGGGACTGGGCACTGAAGCTTTCTTT.

This clonotype was seen at least ten times. V usage is TRBV28 and J usage is TRBJ1-1; weak D call: TRBD1 (5 bases). Trimming left V 3 bases short and J 7 bases short, with 9 bases between. The length of the CDR3 is 12 residues. Germline V lookup: CDR1 MDHEN, CDR2 SYDVKM. CDR3 sequence: CASSFRGVEAFF. The CDR3 coding sequence is TGTGCCAGCAGTTTTAGAGGGGTTGAAGCTTTCTTT.

The gene calls are TRBV29-1 and TRBJ2-3, with no clear D. The CDR3 spans 13 residues. Germline V gene sequence: CDR1 SQVTM, CDR2 ANQGSEA. Between the trimmed V and J ends, which lost 3 bases and 2 bases, there was a span of 9 bases. The CDR3 loop reads CSVDRTNTDTQYF. CDR3 sequence (DNA): TGCAGCGTTGACAGAACCAACACAGATACGCAGTATTTT.

This clonotype was observed at least ten times. The rearrangement uses TRBV6-5 and TRBJ1-5; D unclear. The length of the CDR3 is 16 residues. Looked up from germline, CDR1 is MNHEY and CDR2 is SVGAGI. V was shortened by 0 bases and J by 7 bases, with 16 bases between the two germline ends. This CDR3 reads CASSYSVHPRRQPQHF. In nucleotides, the CDR3 is TGTGCCAGCAGTTACTCGGTCCATCCGAGACGACAGCCCCAGCATTTT.